This T cell receptor beta chain originates from a study of beta chain features in type 1 diabetes. Study summary: Patient and healthy donor groups were alike in age, gender and cell yields. Notes on the study in general: In cDNA sequencing, cells with high TCR expression could be over-represented.

Expressed TCRB transcripts were sequenced after all isolated RNA was converted to cDNA. Sequenced by immunoSEQ multiplex PCR; TCRdb stores in-frame clones only, minus some. The sample shows roughly 150,000 clones, roughly 8% of them seen only once. The germline V and J ends were trimmed by 1 base and 2 bases, with 10 bases remaining between them. This CDR3 spans 14 amino acids. Germline V gives CDR1 SGHNT, CDR2 YYREEE (reference sequence). With respect to this clone: What it binds is not known.

The sequenced material came from central memory CD4+ T cells from blood. The source is a man aged 18 to 35 in good health. The genes are TRBV5-4 and TRBJ2-7, with a tentative D call TRBD1 (5 bases). The CDR3 DNA sequence: TGTGCCAGCAGCTTGATTTCACAGGCCTACGAGCAGTACTTC. This translates into CASSLISQAYEQYF. Together with reference TRBV5-4 and TRBJ2-7, the CDR3 gives the full variable domain: ETGVTQSPTHLIKTRGQQVTLRCSSQSGHNTVSWYQQALGQGPQFIFQYYREEENGRGNFPPRFSGLQFPNYSSELNVNALELDDSALYLCASSLISQAYEQYFGPGTRLTVT.